This T cell receptor beta chain is from a study of blood T cell repertoires in COVID-19. Study-wide background: The samples span acute and convalescent COVID-19 from the United States, Italy and Spain. Sources were T cells, B-cell-depleted T cells, or PBMCs; the material itself was cDNA or gDNA.

V gave up 6 bases and J gave up 4 bases; unmatched junction bases: 3. This CDR3 is 13 amino acids long. Germline CDR1 reads MGHRA; CDR2 reads YSYEKL. In the original workflow: It was from reference gene primer amplification that nucleated cell counts were estimated. Measured with immunoSEQ multiplex PCR; TCRdb has only the in-frame clones, and not every one. V, J and clone size are those of that table, while D and trimming were read from the DNA. The data contain some 100,000 clones, around nine tenths of them singletons. The source of this sequence is a middle-aged man with acute or convalescent COVID-19. V is TRBV4-1 and J is TRBJ1-1, with TRBD1 matching 9 bases. Sequencing was done on a sample of peripheral blood. DNA of the CDR3: TGCGCCAGCAGACCGACAGGGGGCACTGAAGCTTTCTTT. Encoded protein: CASRPTGGTEAFF.